A single sample is the source of the 13 T cell receptor beta chains below, sequenced in a study of T cells after yellow fever vaccination. TCRdb called the 5' RACE reads again in MiXCR, with one record for every CDR3 protein. The sample has 45,000 to 60,000 distinct CDR3 sequences; about 6.6% are singletons. The sample here was CD8+ T cells not binding an NS4B(214-222) dextramer, sorted from PBMCs, taken more than 40 days after the first yellow fever vaccination. Every receptor here comes from a man between 18 and 35 years old who received the YFV17D yellow fever vaccine.

This clonotype was recorded many times. This chain joins TRBV4-1 and TRBJ2-7; D not resolved. This CDR3 is 15 amino acids long. Trimming removed 0 bases at V and 2 bases at J, with 11 bases between. CDR1 is MGHRA, CDR2 YSYEKL, per germline. CDR3 in amino acids: CASSQEAKGTYEQYV. Written as DNA, the CDR3 is TGCGCCAGCAGCCAAGAGGCGAAAGGGACCTACGAGCAGTACGTC.

The chain combines TRBV7-9 with TRBJ2-1; 8 nucleotides agree with TRBD1. V was pared by 2 bases and J by 5 bases, with 8 bases of the junction left unmatched. CDR3 length equals 16 residues. Germline assignment: CDR1 SEHNR and CDR2 FQNEAQ (reference sequence). The CDR3 DNA sequence: TGTGCCAGCAGCTTATACCTTGGACAGGGTGACAATGAGCAGTTCTTC. Protein product: CASSLYLGQGDNEQFF.

The chain recombines TRBV15 with TRBJ2-1; TRBD2 matches at 7 bases. From germline, CDR1 is LNHNV and CDR2 YYDKDF (reference sequence). This CDR3 is built from 16 residues. J lost 3 bases, V lost 0 bases, and 5 bases had no gene match. The CDR3 DNA follows: TGTGCCACCAGCAGAGATCGGGGGGAGATCTACAATGAGCAGTTCTTC. As protein: CATSRDRGEIYNEQFF. Using reference TRBV15 and TRBJ2-1 for the parts outside the CDR3, the full variable domain is DAMVIQNPRYQVTQFGKPVTLSCSQTLNHNVMYWYQQKSSQAPKLLFHYYDKDFNNEADTPDNFQSRRPNTSFCFLDIRSPGLGDTAMYLCATSRDRGEIYNEQFFGPGTRLTVL.

This clonotype was seen a few times. V and J are TRBV4-2 and TRBJ2-7, with 9 bases aligning to TRBD1. The germline V gene has CDR1 LGHNA and CDR2 YNFKEQ. This CDR3 region has 13 residues. Trimming took 4 bases from V and 6 from J; bases not matched to a gene: 4. Written as DNA, the CDR3 is TGTGCCAGCAGCCTGGGACAGGGCGTCGAGCAGTACTTC. Amino acid sequence: CASSLGQGVEQYF.

The CDR3 protein is CASSMRLAANQETQYF. The CDR3 DNA sequence: TGTGCCAGTAGTATGCGTCTAGCGGCAAACCAAGAGACCCAGTACTTC. The J gene is TRBJ2-5, the V gene TRBV19; 7 bases agree with TRBD2. V trimming: 3 bases; J trimming: 0 bases; junction bases outside the gene matches: 7. Germline V gives CDR1 LNHDA, CDR2 SQIVND (reference sequence). This CDR3 has 16 amino acids.

This clonotype has just a few counts. The chain uses TRBV5-6 and TRBJ2-5, with TRBD2 matching over 10 bases. Germline values: CDR1 SGHDT, CDR2 YYEEEE. This CDR3 has 16 residues. V dropped 6 bases and J dropped 1; count of bases not matched to a gene: 9. The CDR3 DNA follows: TGTGCCAGCACCATGTGGCTAGCGGGGGCCCAAGAGACCCAGTACTTC. Translation gives CASTMWLAGAQETQYF. The full variable domain, completed using reference TRBV5-6 and TRBJ2-5, is DAGVTQSPTHLIKTRGQQVTLRCSPKSGHDTVSWYQQALGQGPQFIFQYYEEEERQRGNFPDRFSGHQFPNYSSELNVNALLLGDSALYLCASTMWLAGAQETQYFGPGTRLLVL.

This clonotype showed up many times. The genes are TRBV6-5 and TRBJ2-2; D is possibly TRBD1 (6 bases). The V end lost 1 base, the J end lost 6 bases, and 15 bases lay between the germline ends. The CDR3 spans 16 residues. From germline, CDR1 is MNHEY and CDR2 SVGAGI. The CDR3 loop is CASSYFRGGGAGELFF. The CDR3 DNA sequence: TGTGCCAGCAGTTACTTCAGGGGTGGAGGAGCCGGGGAGCTGTTTTTT.

Concerning this clonotype: This may be a read error: a much more frequent sequence differs by one nucleotide. The rearrangement uses TRBV29-1 and TRBJ2-7; D is unclear. The V end lost 4 bases, the J end lost 10 bases, and 11 bases lay between the germline ends. The CDR3 has 10 amino acids. In germline, CDR1 is SQVTM, CDR2 ANQGSEA. The CDR3 spells CSVVDEEQYV. The CDR3, as DNA: TGCAGCGTTGTGGACGAAGAACAGTACGTC.

J is TRBJ2-1 and V is TRBV20-1; tentative D call: TRBD1 (5 bases). The CDR3 consists of 15 residues. Trimming cost V 0 bases and J 3 bases, with 12 bases left between them. Germline V CDR1 and CDR2: DFQATT, SNEGSKA (reference sequence). This CDR3 reads CSARDWAGNYNEQFF. CDR3 in DNA: TGCAGTGCTAGAGATTGGGCAGGGAACTACAATGAGCAGTTCTTC.

This clonotype was seen at least ten times. This sequence joins TRBV12-3 or TRBV12-4 and TRBJ1-3; unclear D gene. This CDR3 spans 11 amino acids. The ends were cut back, 3 bases at V and 4 bases at J, with 1 base in the middle. The CDR3 region has the DNA TGTGCCAGCAGTTTGGGAAACACCATATATTTT. Amino acids: CASSLGNTIYF.

In this sample, this clonotype turned up a few times. The junction does not match germline at one end; this may be a read error. The chain recombines TRBV3-1 with TRBJ1-3, with 10 positions matching TRBD1. The germline gives CDR1 LGHDT, CDR2 YNNKEL (reference sequence). This CDR3 has 18 residues. The CDR3: CATSQEEGQGMAGNTIYF. The CDR3 DNA is TGTGCCACCAGCCAAGAAGAGGGACAGGGGATGGCTGGAAACACCATATATTTT.

Only a few counts were recorded for this clonotype. V usage is TRBV12-3 or TRBV12-4 and J usage is TRBJ1-2; D may be TRBD1 (5 bases). V was shortened by 8 bases and J by 3 bases, with 16 bases between the two germline ends. This CDR3 is built from 14 residues. The CDR3 here is CASVLGRDDYGYTF. As DNA, the CDR3 is TGTGCCAGCGTGCTGGGCAGGGACGACTATGGCTACACCTTC.

Ten or more counts support this clonotype. In DNA form, the CDR3 reads TGTGCCAGCAGTGATCAGAACACAGATACGCAGTATTTT. Translating gives CASSDQNTDTQYF. The gene calls are TRBV2 and TRBJ2-3; D gene uncertain. Between the trimmed V and J ends, which lost 3 bases and 2 bases, there was a span of 6 bases. The length of the CDR3 is 13 residues. Germline CDR1 reads SNHLY; CDR2 reads FYNNEI.